A selection of T cell receptor beta chains follows, all from one sample in a study of T-cell reconstitution after alpha-beta-depleted transplantation in children. In TCRdb, the PCR reads were re-called with MiXCR into one record per CDR3 protein. The repertoire holds nearly 250,000 distinct CDR3 sequences, with around 7.5% as singletons. The sequencing here drew on PBMCs, mostly from graft donor cells, taken 180 days after TCRalphabeta/CD19-depleted stem cell transplant. Every receptor here comes from a male patient between 10 and 17 years old who had a stem cell transplant for acute lymphoblastic leukemia, so the T cells may come from the graft donor. Both conserved end residues are part of each CDR3. Size tells how often a clone was seen (once, few, many) or the class of an expanded clone, and some rows leave it out.

clone size,J gene,V gene,CDR3 protein
many,TRBJ2-2,TRBV24-1,CATMGANTGELFF
few,TRBJ2-1,TRBV6-4,CASSDAGTRNEQFF
many,TRBJ2-7,TRBV9,CASSSGSFYEQYF
many,TRBJ1-2,TRBV19,CASSKQQGQDGYTF
many,TRBJ2-3,TRBV9,CASSGGHLTDTQYF
many,TRBJ2-7,TRBV5-1,CASRTGNYEQYF
many,TRBJ2-7,TRBV29-1,CSARVYRSYEQYF
many,TRBJ1-4,TRBV19,CASTGYEKLFF
many,TRBJ1-2,TRBV29-1,CSVVPTGGYYGYTF
many,TRBJ1-4,TRBV28,CASNDSRNEKLFF
many,TRBJ2-4,TRBV15,CATSRVFGATPKNIQYF
many,TRBJ2-7,TRBV6-5,CASSYSASGRAYEQYF
many,TRBJ2-7,TRBV6-5,CASRTSGGPGEQYF
many,TRBJ2-7,TRBV6-2/TRBV6-3,CASSYVGERVYEQYF
many,TRBJ2-2,TRBV5-6,CASSPSAGELFF
many,TRBJ2-4,TRBV7-9,CASSLGYLKNIQYF
NA,TRBJ2-5,TRBV20-1,CSALPAGGSQYF
few,TRBJ1-1,TRBV19,CASSIAGTGMTEAFF
many,TRBJ2-5,TRBV5-1,CASSPGTSEETQYF
many,TRBJ2-7,TRBV5-1,CASSLGQGWYEQYF
many,TRBJ1-4,TRBV11-2,CASSTGQVPNEKLFF
many,TRBJ1-2,TRBV12-3/TRBV12-4,CASSLVGGVNYGYTF